One sample yielded the 3 T cell receptor beta chains listed below, sequenced in a study of T-cell reconstitution after alpha-beta-depleted transplantation in children. As it was prepared, the TCRbeta library received unique molecular identifiers. TCRdb re-analysed the PCR reads in MiXCR, keeping a single row per CDR3 protein. The sample has just under 550,000 distinct CDR3 sequences, around 19% seen once. Sequenced here: PBMCs from the stem cell graft donor, sampled from the stem cell graft. Every receptor here comes from a human donor who donated a stem cell graft to a child with acute lymphoblastic leukemia.

V usage is TRBV19 and J usage is TRBJ2-3, with D perhaps assigned TRBD1 or TRBD2 (6 bases each). This CDR3 is built from 14 residues. Trimming pared 10 bases from V and 3 bases from J, leaving 17 bases between. CDR1 and CDR2 from the germline V gene are LNHDA and SQIVND (reference sequence). CDR3 loop: CATRGTWRTDTQYF. The CDR3 DNA reads as TGTGCCACTCGCGGGACATGGAGAACAGATACGCAGTATTTT.

The DNA for the CDR3 is TGTGCCACCAGTGAAACAGGGGGCTATGGCTACACCTTC. Protein: CATSETGGYGYTF. The chain employs TRBV24-1 and TRBJ1-2, with TRBD1 matching 8 bases. This CDR3 is built from 13 residues. The J segment lost 4 bases and the V segment lost 4 bases, leaving 1 base of the junction unmatched. Germline V lookup: CDR1 KGHDR, CDR2 SFDVKD.

This clonotype has only a few counts. The rearrangement links TRBV20-1 to TRBJ1-1, with D hard to call. This CDR3 comprises 15 residues. Per the germline V gene, CDR1 is DFQATT and CDR2 is SNEGSKA (reference sequence). V was trimmed by 6 bases and J by 3 bases, leaving 20 bases between them. CDR3 nucleotides: TGCAGTGCCAAGTCGACACCGGGTCGGTACACTGAAGCTTTCTTT. Translating gives CSAKSTPGRYTEAFF.